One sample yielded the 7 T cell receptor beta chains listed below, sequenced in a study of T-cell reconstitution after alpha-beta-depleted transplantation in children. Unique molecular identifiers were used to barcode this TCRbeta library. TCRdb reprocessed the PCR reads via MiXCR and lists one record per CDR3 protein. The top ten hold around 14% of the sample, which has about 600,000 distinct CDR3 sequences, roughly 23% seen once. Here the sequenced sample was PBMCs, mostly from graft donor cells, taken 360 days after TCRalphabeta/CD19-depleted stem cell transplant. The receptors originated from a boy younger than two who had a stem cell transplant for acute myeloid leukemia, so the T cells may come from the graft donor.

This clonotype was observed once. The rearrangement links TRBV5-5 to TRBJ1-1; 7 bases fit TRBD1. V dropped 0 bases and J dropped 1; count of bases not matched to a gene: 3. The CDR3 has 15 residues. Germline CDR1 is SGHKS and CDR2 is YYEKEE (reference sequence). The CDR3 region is CASSLEGQRNTEAFF. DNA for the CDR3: TGTGCCAGCAGCTTGGAGGGACAGAGGAACACTGAAGCTTTCTTT.

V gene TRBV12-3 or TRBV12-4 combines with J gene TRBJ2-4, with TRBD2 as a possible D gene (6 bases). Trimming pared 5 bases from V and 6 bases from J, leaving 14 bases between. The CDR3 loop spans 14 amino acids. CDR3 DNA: TGTGCCAGCAGTGCGGCGGGATTCGGAAACATTCAGTACTTC. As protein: CASSAAGFGNIQYF.

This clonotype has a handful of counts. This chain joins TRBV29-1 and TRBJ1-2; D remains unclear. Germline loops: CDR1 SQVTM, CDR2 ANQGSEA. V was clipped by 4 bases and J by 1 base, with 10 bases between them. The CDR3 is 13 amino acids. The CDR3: CSVGGGNNYGYTF. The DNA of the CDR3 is TGCAGCGTTGGTGGAGGAAATAACTATGGCTACACCTTC.

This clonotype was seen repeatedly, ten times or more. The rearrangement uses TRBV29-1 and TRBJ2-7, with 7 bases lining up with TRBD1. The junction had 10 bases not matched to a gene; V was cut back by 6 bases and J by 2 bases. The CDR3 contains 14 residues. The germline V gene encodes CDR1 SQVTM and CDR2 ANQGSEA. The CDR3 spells CSVRPGTATYEQYF. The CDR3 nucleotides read TGCAGCGTCCGTCCCGGGACAGCCACCTACGAGCAGTACTTC.

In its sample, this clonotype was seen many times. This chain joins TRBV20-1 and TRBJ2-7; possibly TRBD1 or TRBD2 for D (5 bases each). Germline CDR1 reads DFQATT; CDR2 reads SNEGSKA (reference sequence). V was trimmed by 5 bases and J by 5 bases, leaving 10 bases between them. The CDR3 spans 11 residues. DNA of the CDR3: TGCAGTGCTGCACGGGGCCACGAGCAGTACGTC. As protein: CSAARGHEQYV.

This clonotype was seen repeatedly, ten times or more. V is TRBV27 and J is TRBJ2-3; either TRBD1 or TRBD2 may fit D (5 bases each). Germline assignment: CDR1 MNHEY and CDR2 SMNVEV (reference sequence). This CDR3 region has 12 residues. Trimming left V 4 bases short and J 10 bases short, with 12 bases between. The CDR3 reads CASSSEGRAQYF. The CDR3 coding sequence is TGTGCCAGCAGTTCAGAGGGCAGGGCGCAGTATTTT.

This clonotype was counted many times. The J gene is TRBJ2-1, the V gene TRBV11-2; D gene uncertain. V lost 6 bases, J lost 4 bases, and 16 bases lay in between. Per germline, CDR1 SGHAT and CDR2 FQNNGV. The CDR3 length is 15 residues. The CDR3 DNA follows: TGTGCCAGCAGATTCAGGACGGAACCTTACAATGAGCAGTTCTTC. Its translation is CASRFRTEPYNEQFF. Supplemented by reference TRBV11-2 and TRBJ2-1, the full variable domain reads EAGVAQSPRYKIIEKRQSVAFWCNPISGHATLYWYQQILGQGPKLLIQFQNNGVVDDSQLPKDRFSAERLKGVDSTLKIQPAKLEDSAVYLCASRFRTEPYNEQFFGPGTRLTVL.